This TCR beta chain was identified during a study of T-cell reconstitution after alpha-beta-depleted transplantation in children. Unique molecular identifiers were built into the TCRbeta library. TCRdb fed the PCR reads into MiXCR, producing one record per CDR3 protein. The profile shows around 71,000 distinct CDR3 sequences, 7% to 8% of them singletons. Ten or more counts support this clonotype. Material: PBMCs from the stem cell graft donor, obtained from the stem cell graft. This sequence was found in a human donor who donated a stem cell graft to a child with acute lymphoblastic leukemia.

The CDR3 sequence: CSGRDRALETQYF. CDR3 sequence (DNA): TGCAGTGGAAGGGACAGGGCCTTGGAGACCCAGTACTTC. The chain joins TRBV20-1 to TRBJ2-5; 9 bases are a match to TRBD1. This CDR3 region has 13 residues. Germline CDR1 and CDR2: DFQATT and SNEGSKA (reference sequence). V lost 7 bases, J lost 5 bases, and 8 bases stayed unmatched.